This T cell receptor beta chain was sequenced for a study of CXCR3-negative and CXCR3-positive naive CD8 T cells. Whole-study results and caveats: For CXCR3-positive naive cells, TRB CDR3s were more hydrophobic than those of CXCR3-negative naive cells. Memory CD8+ T cell repertoires were far less diverse than both naive subsets.

A remark on this clonotype: The antigen remains unidentified.

The method, 5' RACE with UMI labels, was used to prepare the TRB cDNA libraries. TCRdb reprocessed the 5' RACE reads; each CDR3 protein has one entry and no DNA is given. The data show several thousand distinct CDR3 sequences, and the top ten clones hold roughly 1.7%. Phenotypically, naive CD8+ T cells corresponded to CD45RO-CCR7+CD27+CD95-. The receptor comes from a human donor in good health. Some clones in this sample may be carry-over from other donors' samples. The sample consisted of naive CXCR3- CD8+ T cells from blood. Sample subset: CD45RO-CCR7+CD27+CD95- naive CD8+ T cells lacking CXCR3 (TNR3-).

The CDR3 is CASSKLIAGGRPYNEQFF. The chain is built from TRBV21-1 and TRBJ2-1; lacking DNA, the TRBD2 call made by TCRdb goes unchecked. TRBV21-1 is noted as a pseudogene. The CDR3 is 18 residues long.